These 24 T cell receptor beta chains originate from one sample sequenced in a study of blood T cells in healthy people across ages. Combining a sample-barcoded 5' primer with a J-beta primer mix, a second PCR ran for 7 to 11 cycles. In TCRdb, the 5' RACE reads were re-called with MiXCR into one record per CDR3 protein. The sample carries about 1.4 million distinct CDR3 sequences, approximately 59% recorded once. The sample comprised blood. The receptor set was obtained from a man between 18 and 29 years old in good health.

This clonotype has only a few counts. The V call is TRBV29-1, the J call TRBJ2-7; the match to TRBD2 covers 8 bases. The CDR3 covers 12 residues. With 3 bases clipped from V and 6 bases from J, the junction kept 4 bases outside the gene matches. Germline V lookup: CDR1 SQVTM, CDR2 ANQGSEA. CDR3 amino acids: CSVEGLVGEQYF. For the CDR3, the DNA is TGCAGCGTTGAGGGACTAGTTGGCGAGCAGTACTTC.

The V call is TRBV20-1, the J call TRBJ2-5; 8 bases align to TRBD2. This CDR3 has 15 residues. CDR1 and CDR2 from the germline V gene are DFQATT and SNEGSKA (reference sequence). Unmatched junction bases numbered 7, after V lost 0 bases and J lost 4 bases. CDR3 sequence (DNA): TGCAGTGCTAGAGAGAGTAGCGGGGCTCGAGAGACCCAGTACTTC. It translates to CSARESSGARETQYF.

This clonotype has more than one count but fewer than ten. This chain uses TRBV9 with TRBJ1-2; 9 nucleotides line up with TRBD1. J lost 5 bases, V lost 0 bases, and 2 bases had no gene match. Germline CDR1 and CDR2: SGDLS and YYNGEE. This CDR3 comprises 14 residues. CDR3 sequence reads: CASSVGQGVYGYTF. In DNA form, the CDR3 reads TGTGCCAGCAGCGTAGGACAGGGGGTGTATGGCTACACCTTC.

The V gene is TRBV4-1, the J gene TRBJ1-2; perhaps TRBD1 as D (6 bases). The CDR3 runs to 15 residues. Trimming removed 0 bases from V and 4 bases from J, with 12 bases in between. Per germline, CDR1 MGHRA and CDR2 YSYEKL. The CDR3 region is CASSQEGALGYGYTF. CDR3 coding DNA: TGCGCCAGCAGCCAAGAGGGGGCGCTGGGCTATGGCTACACCTTC.

The chain is built from TRBV7-6 and TRBJ1-4; unclear D gene. The CDR3 extends over 10 amino acids. V gave up 3 bases and J gave up 7 bases, with 0 bases separating them. The V gene's germline CDR1 is SGHVS and CDR2 FNYEAQ. The CDR3 sequence: CASSFEKLFF. Written as DNA, the CDR3 is TGTGCCAGCAGCTTTGAAAAACTGTTTTTT.

This clonotype turned up a few times. The chain recombines TRBV12-3 or TRBV12-4 with TRBJ1-2; perhaps TRBD1 as D (5 bases). The CDR3 runs 15 residues. The V end was cut by 5 bases, the J end by 7 bases, with 20 bases between. The CDR3 sequence: CASSPYTGTVGGYTF. The CDR3 DNA sequence: TGTGCCAGCAGTCCATATACCGGGACGGTGGGTGGCTACACCTTC.

This clonotype turned up a few times. The chain joins TRBV12-3 or TRBV12-4 to TRBJ2-4; D call uncertain. CDR3 length equals 12 residues. V lost 4 bases and J lost 9, with 10 bases in between. Here the CDR3 reads CASSSPYGIQYF. The CDR3 region has the DNA TGTGCCAGCAGTTCACCATACGGCATTCAGTACTTC.

This chain uses TRBV27 with TRBJ1-2; weak D call: TRBD1 (6 bases). This CDR3 is built from 13 residues. From germline, CDR1 is MNHEY and CDR2 SMNVEV (reference sequence). The V end lost 4 bases, the J end lost 8 bases, and 14 bases lay between the germline ends. The CDR3 nucleotides read TGTGCCAGCAGTTCCCAGGGGATGGACGGCTACACCTTC. Translating it yields CASSSQGMDGYTF.

The chain recombines TRBV20-1 with TRBJ2-1; D may be TRBD2 (5 bases). V gave up 6 bases and J gave up 9 bases, with 21 bases separating them. The CDR3 is 14 amino acids. Germline V gene lookup returns CDR1 DFQATT and CDR2 SNEGSKA (reference sequence). The CDR3 protein is CSAQEMTAGSEQFF. DNA of the CDR3: TGCAGTGCCCAAGAAATGACGGCGGGCAGTGAGCAGTTCTTC.

The genes are TRBV6-5 and TRBJ2-5; D is uncertain. CDR1 MNHEY and CDR2 SVGAGI come from the germline V gene. Trimming pared 2 bases from V and 11 bases from J, leaving 15 bases between. The CDR3 is 13 residues long. The DNA of the CDR3 is TGTGCCAGCAGTTACAGAGTACCCTACAAGCAGTACTTC. Translation: CASSYRVPYKQYF.

A few counts support this clonotype. The chain links TRBV18 to TRBJ1-6, with 9 bases that match TRBD1. After removal of 2 bases from V and 9 bases from J, the junction contained 2 bases not matched to a gene. The germline V gene has CDR1 KGHSH and CDR2 LQKENI. The CDR3 sequence is 14 residues long. CDR3 nucleotides: TGTGCCAGCTCACCAGACAGGGGGGCTTCACCCCTCCACTTT. Encoded protein: CASSPDRGASPLHF.

The J gene is TRBJ2-3, the V gene TRBV7-9, with 10 bases fitting TRBD2. J gave up 2 bases and V 6 bases, and 11 bases lay outside the gene matches. The V gene's germline CDR1 is SEHNR and CDR2 FQNEAQ (reference sequence). The CDR3 contains 17 residues. The CDR3, as DNA: TGTGCCAGCAGGCCAACCGCAGCGGGGGGGTACACAGATACGCAGTATTTT. Protein: CASRPTAAGGYTDTQYF.

The chain has TRBV2 and TRBJ2-3; 9 nucleotides match TRBD2. Germline CDR1 SNHLY, CDR2 FYNNEI. Trimming took 7 bases from V and 0 from J; bases not matched to a gene: 14. This CDR3 has 18 amino acids. The CDR3 protein is CASIPRAASGTSTDTQYF. Here the CDR3 DNA reads TGTGCCAGCATCCCCCGGGCGGCTAGCGGGACTAGCACAGATACGCAGTATTTT.

This clonotype was counted between two and nine times. Here the CDR3 DNA reads TGTGCCAGCAGTCACCCTCAGGGGACCCAGTACTTC. This codes for CASSHPQGTQYF. The chain has TRBV12-3 or TRBV12-4 and TRBJ2-7, with D possibly being TRBD1 (5 bases). Gene TRBJ2-5 matches the end of the DNA better, so the J call may be wrong. The CDR3 covers 12 residues.

This sequence joins TRBV10-3 and TRBJ2-3; 13 nucleotides align to TRBD2. Germline CDR1 reads ENHRY; CDR2 reads SYGVKD. CDR3 length: 14 amino acids. V shed 5 bases, J shed 6 bases, and the junction held 2 bases outside the gene matches. The DNA for the CDR3 is TGTGCCATCAGTAAGGGACTAGCGGGGGATACGCAGTATTTT. Translating it yields CAISKGLAGDTQYF.

On this clonotype: The germline gene is not matched at one end of the junction; a read error may be the cause. The CDR3 bases are TGCAGTGCTGGAGACAGGGTTGGCTACGAGCAGTACTTC. As protein: CSAGDRVGYEQYF. The gene calls are TRBV20-1 and TRBJ2-5; 7 positions match TRBD1. The J call is in doubt because the DNA end fits TRBJ2-7 better. In germline, CDR1 is DFQATT, CDR2 SNEGSKA (reference sequence). This CDR3 contains 13 residues.

The J gene is TRBJ2-7, the V gene TRBV15, with TRBD1 identical over 7 bases. V dropped 7 bases and J dropped 0; count of bases not matched to a gene: 3. Germline V gene data show CDR1 as LNHNV and CDR2 as YYDKDF (reference sequence). This CDR3 region has 13 residues. As DNA, the CDR3 is TGTGCCACCATGGGGACAGACTCCTACGAGCAGTACTTC. Its protein is CATMGTDSYEQYF.

J is TRBJ2-1 and V is TRBV11-2, with 8 bases that match TRBD2. The V gene end was trimmed by 7 bases and the J gene end by 3 bases; junction bases not matched to a gene: 8. Germline CDR1 reads SGHAT; CDR2 reads FQNNGV. The CDR3 runs 15 residues. CDR3 residues: CASTRYSGNYNEQFF. Written as DNA, the CDR3 is TGTGCCAGCACCAGGTATAGCGGGAACTACAATGAGCAGTTCTTC.

V gene TRBV5-1 combines with J gene TRBJ2-4; 11 positions agree with TRBD2. The J call is in doubt because the DNA end fits TRBJ2-5 better. The CDR3 totals 15 residues. The germline gives CDR1 SGHRS, CDR2 YFSETQ. CDR3 residues: CASSFTSGSQETQYF. In DNA, the CDR3 is TGCGCCAGCAGCTTTACTAGCGGGAGCCAAGAGACCCAGTACTTC.

This chain links TRBV6-5 with TRBJ1-1; no reliable D call. The CDR3 totals 13 residues. Germline CDR1 reads MNHEY; CDR2 reads SVGAGI. The ends were cut back, 6 bases at V and 4 bases at J, with 12 bases in the middle. DNA for the CDR3: TGTGCCAGCAGAGACCATTCAGGCACTGAAGCTTTCTTT. This sequence encodes CASRDHSGTEAFF.

V usage is TRBV20-1 and J usage is TRBJ1-1, with TRBD1 as a possible D gene (5 bases). The germline gives CDR1 DFQATT, CDR2 SNEGSKA (reference sequence). V shed 5 bases and J shed 5 bases, with 18 bases lying between them. The CDR3 contains 14 residues. CDR3 bases: TGCAGTGCTCCCGTCGGGGGTAGGAGGACTGAAGCTTTCTTT. It codes for CSAPVGGRRTEAFF.

The V and J genes are TRBV6-2 or TRBV6-3 and TRBJ2-1; the match to TRBD2 covers 10 bases. The CDR3 extends over 15 amino acids. Germline CDR1 reads MNHEY; CDR2 reads SVGEGT. The V gene end was trimmed by 2 bases and the J gene end by 8 bases; junction bases not matched to a gene: 6. In DNA, the CDR3 is TGTGCCAGCAGTTACCTAGCGGGAGTTATCTATGAGCAGTTCTTC. It is translated as CASSYLAGVIYEQFF.

The V gene is TRBV29-1, the J gene TRBJ1-5; D is unresolved. The V end lost 4 bases, the J end lost 0 bases, and 7 bases lay between the germline ends. Germline values: CDR1 SQVTM, CDR2 ANQGSEA. This CDR3 contains 13 residues. The CDR3 sequence: CSVGQNSNQPQHF. CDR3 in DNA: TGCAGCGTTGGGCAGAATAGCAATCAGCCCCAGCATTTT. Full variable domain (missing parts from reference TRBV29-1 and TRBJ1-5): SAVISQKPSRDICQRGTSLTIQCQVDSQVTMMFWYRQQPGQSLTLIATANQGSEATYESGFVIDKFPISRPNLTFSTLTVSNMSPEDSSIYLCSVGQNSNQPQHFGDGTRLSIL.

The chain has TRBV20-1 and TRBJ1-5; D remains unclear. Germline V CDR1 and CDR2: DFQATT, SNEGSKA (reference sequence). The CDR3 contains 10 residues. Trimming shortened V by 5 bases and J by 7 bases, and 6 bases separated the two germline ends. CDR3 DNA sequence: TGCAGTGCTGGGGTCCAGCCCCAGCATTTT. This sequence encodes CSAGVQPQHF.